These T cell receptor beta chains were read from a single sample in a study of blood T cell repertoires in COVID-19. The protocol was immunoSEQ multiplex PCR, while the TCRdb copy is restricted to in-frame clones and leaves out a portion. The sample has around 300,000 clones; approximately 88% are singletons. Specimen: peripheral blood. The receptors originated from a woman aged 45-65 years with active or convalescent COVID-19. Both conserved end residues are part of each CDR3. Each record gives: clone size, J gene, V gene, D gene, CDR3 protein, CDR3 DNA. The D gene is left open where the match is weak. Clone size is not always given. Where it is, it says once, few, many or a class for expanded clones.

size: .; J: TRBJ2-7; V: TRBV6-2/TRBV6-3; D: TRBD2; CDR3: CASSYSRRTSGRKSYEQYF; DNA: TGTGCCAGCAGTTACTCGCGGCGGACTAGCGGGAGGAAATCCTACGAGCAGTACTTC
size: .; J: TRBJ2-3; V: TRBV27; D: TRBD2; CDR3: CASSLQLVSGGAPDTQYF; DNA: TGTGCCAGCAGTTTACAGTTAGTTAGCGGGGGGGCACCAGATACGCAGTATTTT
size: once; J: TRBJ2-7; V: TRBV28; D: TRBD1; CDR3: CASSLWGTGTYEQYF; DNA: TGTGCCAGCAGTTTATGGGGGACAGGGACCTACGAGCAGTACTTC
size: .; J: TRBJ2-1; V: TRBV9; D: TRBD2; CDR3: CASSVDERGVNNEQFF; DNA: TGTGCCAGCAGCGTAGATGAGCGGGGGGTAAACAATGAGCAGTTCTTC
size: .; J: TRBJ2-7; V: TRBV6-1; D: .; CDR3: CASSEAILGEGYEQYF; DNA: TGTGCCAGCAGTGAAGCAATTTTGGGCGAGGGCTACGAGCAGTACTTC
size: .; J: TRBJ1-2; V: TRBV5-1; D: TRBD1; CDR3: CASSLGAGTGYGYTF; DNA: TGCGCCAGCAGCTTGGGCGCCGGGACAGGCTATGGCTACACCTTC
size: .; J: TRBJ2-2; V: TRBV4-1; D: TRBD1; CDR3: CASSQVGTGPGELFF; DNA: TGCGCCAGCAGCCAAGTGGGGACAGGGCCCGGGGAGCTGTTTTTT
size: .; J: TRBJ1-5; V: TRBV30; D: .; CDR3: CAWSYGLNSNQPQHF; DNA: TGTGCCTGGAGCTACGGACTCAATAGCAATCAGCCCCAGCATTTT
size: .; J: TRBJ1-3; V: TRBV6-6; D: .; CDR3: CASSYGGKGNTIYF; DNA: TGTGCCAGCAGTTACGGGGGGAAGGGAAACACCATATATTTT
size: .; J: TRBJ2-7; V: TRBV5-1; D: TRBD1; CDR3: CASSLARTGFNEQYF; DNA: TGCGCCAGCAGCTTGGCCCGGACAGGATTTAACGAGCAGTACTTC
size: .; J: TRBJ1-4; V: TRBV7-2; D: .; CDR3: CASSLGGLANEKLFF; DNA: TGTGCCAGCAGCTTAGGGGGCCTAGCTAATGAAAAACTGTTTTTT
size: .; J: TRBJ1-2; V: TRBV6-2/TRBV6-3; D: .; CDR3: CASSLEGFGYTF; DNA: TGTGCCAGCAGTCTAGAGGGATTTGGCTACACCTTC
size: .; J: TRBJ1-1; V: TRBV5-5; D: .; CDR3: CASSPPGTRNTEAFF; DNA: TGTGCCAGCAGCCCCCCCGGGACACGGAACACTGAAGCTTTCTTT
size: .; J: TRBJ1-1; V: TRBV5-8; D: .; CDR3: CASSLAVWNTEAFF; DNA: TGTGCCAGCAGCTTGGCCGTCTGGAACACTGAAGCTTTCTTT
size: .; J: TRBJ2-2; V: TRBV3-1/TRBV3-2; D: .; CDR3: CASSQERVPSRGAWTGELFF; DNA: TGTGCCAGCAGCCAAGAGAGAGTCCCATCTCGGGGGGCGTGGACCGGGGAGCTGTTTTTT
size: .; J: TRBJ1-2; V: TRBV10-2; D: .; CDR3: CASSDRGINYGYTF; DNA: TGCGCCAGCAGTGACCGGGGAATAAACTATGGCTACACCTTC
size: once; J: TRBJ2-2; V: TRBV19; D: TRBD1; CDR3: CASSSRPGTDTGELFF; DNA: TGTGCCAGTAGTAGCCGTCCTGGGACAGACACCGGGGAGCTGTTTTTT
size: .; J: TRBJ2-5; V: TRBV7-9; D: .; CDR3: CASSRSSRTARETQYF; DNA: TGTGCCAGCAGCAGGAGCAGTCGGACAGCGAGGGAGACCCAGTACTTC
size: .; J: TRBJ1-1; V: TRBV9; D: .; CDR3: CASSVAPQAEAFF; DNA: TGTGCCAGCAGCGTAGCCCCCCAGGCTGAAGCTTTCTTT
size: .; J: TRBJ1-2; V: TRBV29-1; D: TRBD1; CDR3: CSATSAGTGKFSYTF; DNA: TGCAGCGCAACGTCTGCCGGGACAGGGAAGTTTAGCTACACCTTC
size: .; J: TRBJ2-4; V: TRBV7-9; D: TRBD2; CDR3: CASSSDLSGSGKNIQYF; DNA: TGTGCCAGCAGCTCGGACCTTAGCGGGAGCGGTAAAAACATTCAGTACTTC
size: .; J: TRBJ1-1; V: TRBV7-3; D: TRBD1; CDR3: CASSLTGTGRAFF; DNA: TGTGCCAGCAGCTTAACGGGGACAGGGCGAGCTTTCTTT